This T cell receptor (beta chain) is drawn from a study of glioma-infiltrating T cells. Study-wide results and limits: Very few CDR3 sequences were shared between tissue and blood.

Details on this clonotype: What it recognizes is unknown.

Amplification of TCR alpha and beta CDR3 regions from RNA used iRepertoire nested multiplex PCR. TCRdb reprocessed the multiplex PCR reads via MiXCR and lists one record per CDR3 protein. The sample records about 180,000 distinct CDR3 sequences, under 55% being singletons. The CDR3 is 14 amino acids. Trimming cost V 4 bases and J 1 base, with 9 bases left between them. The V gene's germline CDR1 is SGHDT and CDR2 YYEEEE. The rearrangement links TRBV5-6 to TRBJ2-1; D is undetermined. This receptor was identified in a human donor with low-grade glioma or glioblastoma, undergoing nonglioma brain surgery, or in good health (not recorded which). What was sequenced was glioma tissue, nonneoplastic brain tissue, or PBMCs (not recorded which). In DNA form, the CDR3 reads TGTGCCAGCAGCCAAAGGCGGTCCTACAATGAGCAGTTCTTC. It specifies CASSQRRSYNEQFF.